The sequence of this T cell receptor (beta chain) was determined in a study of beta chain features in type 1 diabetes. Sorting that relied on CD45RO/CCR7/CD25/CD127/CD95/CD27 yielded CD4+ naive, central memory, regulatory and stem cell-like memory cells. This CDR3 contains 14 residues. Trimming took 6 bases from V and 2 from J; bases not matched to a gene: 6. Germline values: CDR1 SQVTM, CDR2 ANQGSEA. Of the isolated RNA, all was reverse transcribed, and so the sequenced material was expressed TCRB transcripts. The protocol was immunoSEQ multiplex PCR, while the TCRdb copy is restricted to in-frame clones and leaves out a portion. The data show 230,000 or so clones, about a sixth seen once. Study-level findings and limits: There were fewer insertions and more deletions at the VDJ junctions of type 1 diabetes patients. Moderate but significant shortening of TCRB CDR3s was recorded in all four CD4+ subsets from Type 1 diabetes patients. The naive, central memory and Treg TCRB repertoires looked more alike in patients than they did in healthy donors.

About this clone itself: No antigen is known for it.

Sequencing input: naive CD4+ T cells from blood. The source is a man aged 25-45 years with type 1 diabetes. This rearrangement joins TRBV29-1 to TRBJ1-1, with 10 bases identical to TRBD1. The CDR3 reads CSVGQGRANTEAFF. CDR3 coding DNA: TGCAGCGTGGGACAGGGGCGAGCTAACACTGAAGCTTTCTTT.